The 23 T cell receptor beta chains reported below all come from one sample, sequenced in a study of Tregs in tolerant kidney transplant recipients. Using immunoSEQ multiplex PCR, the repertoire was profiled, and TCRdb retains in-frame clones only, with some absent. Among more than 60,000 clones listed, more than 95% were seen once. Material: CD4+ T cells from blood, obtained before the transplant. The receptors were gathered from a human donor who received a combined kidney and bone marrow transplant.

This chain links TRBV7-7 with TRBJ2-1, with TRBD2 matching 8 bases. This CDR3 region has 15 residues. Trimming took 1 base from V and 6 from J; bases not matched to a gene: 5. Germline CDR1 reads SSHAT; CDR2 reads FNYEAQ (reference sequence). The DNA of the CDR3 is TGTGCCAGCAGCTTAGACGGGGGGGGCACCAATGAGCAGTTCTTC. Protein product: CASSLDGGGTNEQFF.

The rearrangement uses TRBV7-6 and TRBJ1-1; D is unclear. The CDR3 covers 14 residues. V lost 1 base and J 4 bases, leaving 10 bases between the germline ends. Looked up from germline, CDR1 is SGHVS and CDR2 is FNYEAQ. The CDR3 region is CASSLERVSTEAFF. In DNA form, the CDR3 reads TGTGCCAGCAGCTTAGAGCGGGTTTCCACTGAAGCTTTCTTT.

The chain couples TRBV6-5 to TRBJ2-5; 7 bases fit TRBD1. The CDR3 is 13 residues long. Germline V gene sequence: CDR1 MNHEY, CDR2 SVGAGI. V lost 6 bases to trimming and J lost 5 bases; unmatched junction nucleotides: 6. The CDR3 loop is CASSPTGRETQYF. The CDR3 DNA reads TGTGCCAGCAGCCCGACAGGGCGCGAGACCCAGTACTTC.

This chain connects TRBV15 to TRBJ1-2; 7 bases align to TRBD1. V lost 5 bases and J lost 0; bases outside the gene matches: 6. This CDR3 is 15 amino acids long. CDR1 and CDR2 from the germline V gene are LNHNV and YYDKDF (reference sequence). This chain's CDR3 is CATSVGQEPNYGYTF. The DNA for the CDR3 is TGTGCCACCAGCGTCGGACAGGAACCTAACTATGGCTACACCTTC. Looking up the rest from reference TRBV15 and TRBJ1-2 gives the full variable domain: DAMVIQNPRYQVTQFGKPVTLSCSQTLNHNVMYWYQQKSSQAPKLLFHYYDKDFNNEADTPDNFQSRRPNTSFCFLDIRSPGLGDTAMYLCATSVGQEPNYGYTFGSGTRLTVV.

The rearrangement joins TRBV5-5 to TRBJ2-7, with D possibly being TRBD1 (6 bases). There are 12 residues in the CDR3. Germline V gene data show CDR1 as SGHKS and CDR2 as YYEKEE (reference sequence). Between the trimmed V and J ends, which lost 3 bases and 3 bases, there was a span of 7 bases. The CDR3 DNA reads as TGTGCCAGCAGCTCGGACAGCTACGAGCAGTACTTC. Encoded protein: CASSSDSYEQYF.

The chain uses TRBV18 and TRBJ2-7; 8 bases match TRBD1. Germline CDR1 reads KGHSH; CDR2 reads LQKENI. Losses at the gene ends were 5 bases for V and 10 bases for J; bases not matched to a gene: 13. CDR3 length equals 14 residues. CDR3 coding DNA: TGTGCCAGCTCATCCCGGGACAGGACGAGTCCTCAGTACTTC. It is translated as CASSSRDRTSPQYF.

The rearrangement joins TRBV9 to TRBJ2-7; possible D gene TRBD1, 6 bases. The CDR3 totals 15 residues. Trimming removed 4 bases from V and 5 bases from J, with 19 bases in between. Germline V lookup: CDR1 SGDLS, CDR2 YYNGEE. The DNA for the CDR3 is TGTGCCAGCAGCATCTCAGGGGTCTTGAGTGACGAGCAGTACTTC. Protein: CASSISGVLSDEQYF.

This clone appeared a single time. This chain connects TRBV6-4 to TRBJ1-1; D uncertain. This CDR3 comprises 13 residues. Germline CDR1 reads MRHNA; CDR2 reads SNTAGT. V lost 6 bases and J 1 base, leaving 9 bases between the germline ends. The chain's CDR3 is CASSARGNTEAFF. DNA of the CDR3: TGTGCCAGCAGCGCCCGGGGGAACACTGAAGCTTTCTTT.

The CDR3 here is CASSSRTSGTYEQYF. The CDR3 nucleotides read TGTGCCAGCAGCTCCCGGACTAGCGGAACCTACGAGCAGTACTTC. J is TRBJ2-7 and V is TRBV7-9, with 10 bases that match TRBD2. CDR3 length equals 15 residues. V dropped 4 bases and J dropped 2; count of bases not matched to a gene: 5. The germline V gene has CDR1 SEHNR and CDR2 FQNEAQ (reference sequence).

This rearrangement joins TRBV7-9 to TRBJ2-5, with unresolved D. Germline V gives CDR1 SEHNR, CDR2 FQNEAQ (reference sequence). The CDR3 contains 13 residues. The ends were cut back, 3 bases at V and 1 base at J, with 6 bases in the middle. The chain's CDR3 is CASSFFLQETQYF. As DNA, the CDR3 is TGTGCCAGCAGCTTCTTTCTCCAAGAGACCCAGTACTTC.

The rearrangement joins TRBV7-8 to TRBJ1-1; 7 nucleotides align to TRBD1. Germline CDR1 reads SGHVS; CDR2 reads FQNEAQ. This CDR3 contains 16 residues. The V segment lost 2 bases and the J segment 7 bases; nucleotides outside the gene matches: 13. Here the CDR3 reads CASSLFNRGEEGEAFF. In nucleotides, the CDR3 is TGTGCCAGCAGCTTATTCAACAGGGGCGAGGAAGGTGAAGCTTTCTTT.

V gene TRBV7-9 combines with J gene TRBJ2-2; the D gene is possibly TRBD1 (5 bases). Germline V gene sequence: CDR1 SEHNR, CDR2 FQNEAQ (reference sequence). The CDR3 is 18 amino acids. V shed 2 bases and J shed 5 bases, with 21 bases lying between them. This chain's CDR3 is CASSLRNRAGIITGELFF. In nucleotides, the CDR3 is TGTGCCAGCAGCTTAAGGAATCGGGCAGGGATTATAACCGGGGAGCTGTTTTTT. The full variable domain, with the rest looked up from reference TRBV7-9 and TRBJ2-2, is DTGVSQNPRHKITKRGQNVTFRCDPISEHNRLYWYRQTLGQGPEFLTYFQNEAQLEKSRLLSDRFSAERPKGSFSTLEIQRTEQGDSAMYLCASSLRNRAGIITGELFFGEGSRLTVL.

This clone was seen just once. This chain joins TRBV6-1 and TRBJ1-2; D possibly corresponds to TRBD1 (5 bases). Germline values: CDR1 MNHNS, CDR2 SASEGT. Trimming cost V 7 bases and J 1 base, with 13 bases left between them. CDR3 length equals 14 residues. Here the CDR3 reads CASKSTAVNYGYTF. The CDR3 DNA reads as TGTGCCAGCAAATCGACAGCAGTTAACTATGGCTACACCTTC.

The CDR3: CASSLGLSGGNTIYF. The CDR3 nucleotides read TGTGCCAGCAGCTTAGGTCTATCGGGGGGAAACACCATATATTTT. The rearrangement joins TRBV7-2 to TRBJ1-3, with no clear D. The CDR3 is 15 residues long. Per germline, CDR1 SGHTA and CDR2 FQGNSA. V lost 1 base and J 4 bases, leaving 11 bases between the germline ends.

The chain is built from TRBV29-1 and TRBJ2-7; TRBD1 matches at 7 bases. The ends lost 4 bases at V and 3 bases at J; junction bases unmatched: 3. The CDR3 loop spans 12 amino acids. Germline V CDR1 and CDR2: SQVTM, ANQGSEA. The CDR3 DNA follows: TGCAGCGTTGCACAGGGGAACTACGAGCAGTACTTC. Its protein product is CSVAQGNYEQYF.

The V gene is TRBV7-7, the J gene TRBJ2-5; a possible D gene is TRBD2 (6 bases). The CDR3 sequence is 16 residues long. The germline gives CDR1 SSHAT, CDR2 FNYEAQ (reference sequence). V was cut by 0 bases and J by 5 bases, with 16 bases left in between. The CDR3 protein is CASSLATAGAGETQYF. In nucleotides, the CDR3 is TGTGCCAGCAGCTTAGCGACGGCCGGGGCGGGGGAGACCCAGTACTTC.

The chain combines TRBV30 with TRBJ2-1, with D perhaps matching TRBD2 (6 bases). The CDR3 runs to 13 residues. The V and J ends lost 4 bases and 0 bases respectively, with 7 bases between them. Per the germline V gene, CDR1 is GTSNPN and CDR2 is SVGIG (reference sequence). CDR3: CAWTGDSYNEQFF. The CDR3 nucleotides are TGTGCCTGGACGGGGGACTCCTACAATGAGCAGTTCTTC.

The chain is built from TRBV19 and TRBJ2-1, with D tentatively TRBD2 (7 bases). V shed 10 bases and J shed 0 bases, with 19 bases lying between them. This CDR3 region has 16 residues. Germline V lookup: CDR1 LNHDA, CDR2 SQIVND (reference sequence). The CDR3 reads CATAGVGGLSYNEQFF. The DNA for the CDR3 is TGTGCCACTGCCGGGGTGGGGGGGCTCTCCTACAATGAGCAGTTCTTC.

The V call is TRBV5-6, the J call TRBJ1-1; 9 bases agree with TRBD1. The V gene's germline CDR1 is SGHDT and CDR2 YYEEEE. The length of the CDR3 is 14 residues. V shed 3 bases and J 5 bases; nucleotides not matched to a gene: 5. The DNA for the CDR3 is TGTGCCAGCAGCTCGGGACAGGGTACGACTGAAGCTTTCTTT. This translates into CASSSGQGTTEAFF.

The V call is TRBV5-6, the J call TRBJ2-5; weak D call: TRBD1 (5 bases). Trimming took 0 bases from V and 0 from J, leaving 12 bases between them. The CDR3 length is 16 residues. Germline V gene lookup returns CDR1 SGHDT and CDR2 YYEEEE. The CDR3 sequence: CASSLVAGPHQETQYF. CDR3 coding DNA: TGTGCCAGCAGCTTGGTGGCAGGGCCCCACCAAGAGACCCAGTACTTC.

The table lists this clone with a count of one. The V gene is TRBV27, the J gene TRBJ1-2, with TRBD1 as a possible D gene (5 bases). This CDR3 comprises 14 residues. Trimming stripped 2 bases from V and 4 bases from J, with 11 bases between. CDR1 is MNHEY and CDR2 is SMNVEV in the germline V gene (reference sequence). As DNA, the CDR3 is TGTGCCAGCAGTTTAGGCCAAAGGGGCTATGGCTACACCTTC. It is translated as CASSLGQRGYGYTF.

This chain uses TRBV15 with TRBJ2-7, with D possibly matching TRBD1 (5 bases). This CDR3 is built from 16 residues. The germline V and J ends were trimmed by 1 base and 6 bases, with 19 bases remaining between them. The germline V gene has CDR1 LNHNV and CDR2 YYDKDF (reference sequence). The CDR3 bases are TGTGCCACCAGCAGAGGAAGGGGCCTCTCGAGGACCGAGCAGTACTTC. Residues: CATSRGRGLSRTEQYF. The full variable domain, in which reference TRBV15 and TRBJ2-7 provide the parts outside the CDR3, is DAMVIQNPRYQVTQFGKPVTLSCSQTLNHNVMYWYQQKSSQAPKLLFHYYDKDFNNEADTPDNFQSRRPNTSFCFLDIRSPGLGDTAMYLCATSRGRGLSRTEQYFGPGTRLTVT.

DNA of the CDR3: TGTGCCAGCAGCAAAGGGAGGGGACAGGGGGCCTATGGCTACACCTTC. It codes for CASSKGRGQGAYGYTF. J is TRBJ1-2 and V is TRBV21-1; the tabulated D call, TRBD1, remains unverified against the DNA. TRBV21-1 corresponds to a pseudogene. The CDR3 is 16 residues long.